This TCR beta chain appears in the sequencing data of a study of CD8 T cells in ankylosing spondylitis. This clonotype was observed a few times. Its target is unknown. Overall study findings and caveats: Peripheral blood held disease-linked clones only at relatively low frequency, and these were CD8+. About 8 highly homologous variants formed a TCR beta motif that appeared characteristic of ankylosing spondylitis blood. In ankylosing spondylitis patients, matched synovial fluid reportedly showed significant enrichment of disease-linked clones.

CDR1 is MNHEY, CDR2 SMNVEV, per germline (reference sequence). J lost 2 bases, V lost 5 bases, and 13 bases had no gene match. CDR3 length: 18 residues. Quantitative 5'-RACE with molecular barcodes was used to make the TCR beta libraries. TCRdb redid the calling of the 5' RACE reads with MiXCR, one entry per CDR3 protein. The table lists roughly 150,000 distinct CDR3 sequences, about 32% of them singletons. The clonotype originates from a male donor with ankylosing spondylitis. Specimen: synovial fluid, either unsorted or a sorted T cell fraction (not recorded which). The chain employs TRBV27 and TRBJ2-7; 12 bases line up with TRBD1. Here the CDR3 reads CASSPGTGGKERTYEQYF. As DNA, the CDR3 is TGTGCCAGCAGTCCCGGGACAGGGGGCAAAGAGAGGACCTACGAGCAGTACTTC.